A single sample gave rise to the 31 T cell receptor beta chains below, sequenced in a study of cytomegalovirus exposure and HLA in healthy donors. Researchers ran the PCR with 60 Vbeta and 13 Jbeta primers. Clones were sequenced by immunoSEQ multiplex PCR, and TCRdb holds only the in-frame ones, with some missing. The sample yields about 120,000 clones, 75% to 90% seen once. The sequenced material came from PBMCs. All receptors come from a man aged 25-45 years in good health and CMV-seronegative.

This clone was detected only once. This sequence joins TRBV29-1 and TRBJ2-7, with 10 positions matching TRBD1. The germline gives CDR1 SQVTM, CDR2 ANQGSEA. The CDR3 is 11 residues long. The trim removed 7 bases at V and 7 bases at J, leaving 4 bases unmatched. The CDR3 loop reads CSGGQGMEQYF. The CDR3 DNA reads as TGCAGCGGGGGACAGGGGATGGAGCAGTACTTC.

The V call is TRBV11-2, the J call TRBJ2-1, with 10 bases fitting TRBD1. The germline V gene encodes CDR1 SGHAT and CDR2 FQNNGV. V shed 7 bases and J 6 bases; nucleotides not matched to a gene: 9. This CDR3 comprises 15 residues. The CDR3 DNA reads as TGTGCCAGCAAATTCGGACAGGGGGGATCCAATGAGCAGTTCTTC. Its translation: CASKFGQGGSNEQFF.

This clone was seen only a few times. The V and J genes are TRBV7-2 and TRBJ1-2; 7 bases map to TRBD1. From germline, CDR1 is SGHTA and CDR2 FQGNSA. This CDR3 spans 16 amino acids. V lost 1 base, J lost 2 bases, and 7 bases stayed unmatched. This CDR3 reads CASSLGGQHTNYGYTF. CDR3 nucleotide sequence: TGTGCCAGCAGCTTAGGGGGACAGCATACCAACTATGGCTACACCTTC.

The chain employs TRBV10-1 and TRBJ1-5; D remains ambiguous. The CDR3 spans 13 residues. V was shortened by 2 bases and J by 5 bases, with 7 bases between the two germline ends. Germline V gene data show CDR1 as WNHNN and CDR2 as SYGVQD (reference sequence). The CDR3 DNA is TGCGCCAGCAGTGAGATTTCGGATCAGCCCCAGCATTTT. It encodes CASSEISDQPQHF.

The chain employs TRBV6-4 and TRBJ1-2, with a weak D call TRBD1 (5 bases). V gave up 5 bases and J gave up 0 bases, with 10 bases separating them. This CDR3 spans 14 amino acids. CDR1 and CDR2 (germline): MRHNA, SNTAGT. CDR3 nucleotides: TGTGCCAGCAGTCCAGGGAACGCTAACTATGGCTACACCTTC. Translated, it gives CASSPGNANYGYTF.

The genes are TRBV7-2 and TRBJ2-3; 10 bases align to TRBD2. There are 16 residues in the CDR3. Trimming cost V 1 base and J 11 bases; bases outside gene matches: 12. Per germline, CDR1 SGHTA and CDR2 FQGNSA. CDR3 region: CASSLDAAGGIRKQYF. CDR3 coding DNA: TGTGCCAGCAGCTTAGATGCAGCGGGGGGGATACGAAAGCAGTATTTT.

A few counts support this clone. The chain employs TRBV2 and TRBJ1-6; TRBD1 matches at 8 bases. CDR3 length: 17 residues. CDR1 SNHLY and CDR2 FYNNEI come from the germline V gene. V shed 2 bases and J 11 bases; nucleotides not matched to a gene: 14. CDR3 residues: CASSEIGQGAFLPPLHF. For the CDR3, the DNA is TGTGCCAGCAGTGAAATCGGGCAGGGGGCTTTTCTACCACCCCTCCACTTT.

The gene calls are TRBV5-4 and TRBJ2-5; maybe TRBD2 (5 bases). The CDR3 contains 12 residues. Germline lookup yields CDR1 SGHNT and CDR2 YYREEE (reference sequence). Trimming stripped 4 bases from V and 4 bases from J, with 8 bases between. CDR3 region: CASSLGRETQYF. CDR3 sequence (DNA): TGTGCCAGCAGCCTGGGGAGAGAGACCCAGTACTTC.

The J gene is TRBJ2-1, the V gene TRBV15; D is perhaps TRBD2 (6 bases). The CDR3 spans 13 residues. In germline, CDR1 is LNHNV, CDR2 YYDKDF (reference sequence). The V end lost 5 bases, the J end lost 6 bases, and 11 bases lay between the germline ends. This CDR3 reads CATSVGLTNEQFF. CDR3 bases: TGTGCCACCAGCGTCGGACTAACCAATGAGCAGTTCTTC.

This chain links TRBV5-6 with TRBJ2-2, with D unclear. Trimming stripped 2 bases from V and 7 bases from J, with 3 bases between. The CDR3 runs 11 residues. Germline lookup yields CDR1 SGHDT and CDR2 YYEEEE. CDR3 residues: CASSFGGELFF. The CDR3 coding sequence is TGTGCCAGCAGCTTCGGCGGGGAGCTGTTTTTT.

This clone has only one observation. The chain combines TRBV5-1 with TRBJ2-3; no reliable D call. Germline CDR1 reads SGHRS; CDR2 reads YFSETQ. The CDR3 length is 16 residues. The V end was cut by 0 bases, the J end by 2 bases, with 13 bases between. The CDR3 nucleotides are TGCGCCAGCAGCTTGGACTCGCCGCCTGTCACAGATACGCAGTATTTT. This encodes CASSLDSPPVTDTQYF.

The chain links TRBV5-1 to TRBJ1-1, with TRBD1 as a possible D gene (6 bases). V was shortened by 0 bases and J by 3 bases, with 9 bases between the two germline ends. This CDR3 comprises 14 residues. From germline, CDR1 is SGHRS and CDR2 YFSETQ. The CDR3 is CASSLAAGDTEAFF. The CDR3, as DNA: TGCGCCAGCAGCTTGGCCGCAGGGGACACTGAAGCTTTCTTT.

The V and J genes are TRBV7-6 and TRBJ2-3, with D perhaps TRBD1 (6 bases). The CDR3 consists of 15 residues. The germline V gene has CDR1 SGHVS and CDR2 FNYEAQ. Between the trimmed V and J ends, which lost 4 bases and 2 bases, there was a span of 13 bases. The DNA of the CDR3 is TGTGCCAGCAGCTCCGGGACACTCGACACAGATACGCAGTATTTT. It codes for CASSSGTLDTDTQYF.

The CDR3 spells CASSEALKGDEQYF. For the CDR3, the DNA is TGTGCCAGCAGTGAAGCGCTAAAAGGGGACGAGCAGTACTTC. The chain combines TRBV6-1 with TRBJ2-7; possibly TRBD1 for D (5 bases). This CDR3 comprises 14 residues. Germline CDR1 MNHNS, CDR2 SASEGT. V lost 0 bases, J lost 5 bases, and 11 bases lay in between.

The V and J genes are TRBV29-1 and TRBJ1-1; D not certain. The V gene's germline CDR1 is SQVTM and CDR2 ANQGSEA. Trimming removed 4 bases at V and 1 base at J, with 4 bases between. The CDR3 totals 11 residues. DNA of the CDR3: TGCAGCGTTGTACAGAACACTGAAGCTTTCTTT. Translated: CSVVQNTEAFF.

The chain uses TRBV2 and TRBJ1-2, with no clear D. This CDR3 contains 12 residues. CDR1 is SNHLY, CDR2 FYNNEI, per germline. V lost 7 bases to trimming and J lost 6 bases, with 12 bases between them. The CDR3 DNA reads as TGTGCCAGCAAGACTATAATTAATGGCTACACCTTC. Its protein is CASKTIINGYTF.

The V and J genes are TRBV29-1 and TRBJ2-3, with 14 positions matching TRBD2. CDR1 is SQVTM and CDR2 is ANQGSEA in the germline V gene. This CDR3 contains 16 residues. The trim removed 8 bases at V and 5 bases at J, leaving 12 bases unmatched. CDR3 residues: CSLFGGLAGGQDTQYF. In DNA, the CDR3 is TGCAGCCTCTTCGGAGGACTAGCGGGAGGTCAAGATACGCAGTATTTT.

The chain links TRBV27 to TRBJ1-1, with 7 positions matching TRBD1. The J segment lost 1 base and the V segment lost 3 bases, leaving 5 bases of the junction unmatched. CDR3 length: 15 amino acids. The germline V gene has CDR1 MNHEY and CDR2 SMNVEV (reference sequence). The CDR3 DNA sequence: TGTGCCAGCAGTTTCACCCACAGGGGGAACACTGAAGCTTTCTTT. It codes for CASSFTHRGNTEAFF.

The chain has TRBV6-5 and TRBJ2-5; TRBD2 matches at 7 bases. The CDR3 runs to 15 residues. Per the germline V gene, CDR1 is MNHEY and CDR2 is SVGAGI. J was trimmed by 4 bases and V by 10 bases; bases with no gene match: 15. Written as DNA, the CDR3 is TGTGCCACCCACGGCAGCGGGGAGCTACGAGAGACCCAGTACTTC. Amino acid sequence: CATHGSGELRETQYF.

This clone has just a few counts. Germline is not matched at one junction end, which may reflect a read error. V gene TRBV4-3 combines with J gene TRBJ2-6; 8 bases fit TRBD2. The CDR3 loop spans 17 amino acids. Germline-derived CDR1 and CDR2 are LGHNA and YSLEER. The CDR3 spells CASSQVTSGSGANGLTF. CDR3 coding DNA: TGCGCCAGCAGCCAAGTAACTAGCGGCTCTGGGGCCAACGGCCTGACTTTC.

The CDR3 protein is CASSKGKGWNEQFF. The DNA for the CDR3 is TGTGCCAGCAGTAAGGGAAAGGGGTGGAATGAGCAGTTCTTC. The chain employs TRBV6-5 and TRBJ2-1; TRBD1 might be the D (5 bases). This CDR3 is built from 14 residues. Germline lookup yields CDR1 MNHEY and CDR2 SVGAGI. Deletions cut 5 bases from V and 7 bases from J, with 15 bases between.

Written as DNA, the CDR3 is TGTGCCAGCAGCGTAATCGGGCAGGGGACAGGAGATACGCAGTATTTT. Residues: CASSVIGQGTGDTQYF. This sequence joins TRBV9 and TRBJ2-3; 8 bases are shared with TRBD1. The V gene's germline CDR1 is SGDLS and CDR2 YYNGEE. J gave up 5 bases and V 1 base, and 9 bases lay outside the gene matches. This CDR3 spans 16 amino acids.

This chain links TRBV7-8 with TRBJ2-2, with TRBD2 identical over 8 bases. CDR3 length equals 15 residues. The trim removed 5 bases at V and 1 base at J, leaving 3 bases unmatched. From germline, CDR1 is SGHVS and CDR2 FQNEAQ. CDR3 nucleotide sequence: TGTGCCAGCAGCATCCTAGCGGGGAACACCGGGGAGCTGTTTTTT. Amino acid sequence: CASSILAGNTGELFF.

The rearrangement links TRBV7-9 to TRBJ1-1, with D possibly TRBD1 on 6 matching bases. V gave up 5 bases and J gave up 5 bases, with 21 bases separating them. The CDR3 has 16 residues. Germline CDR1 and CDR2: SEHNR and FQNEAQ (reference sequence). CDR3 sequence reads: CASSHSRTDSRTEAFF. Here the CDR3 DNA reads TGTGCCAGCAGCCATTCTCGGACAGACTCTAGGACTGAAGCTTTCTTT.

Points on this clone: An end of the junction differs from the germline gene, which may be a read error. V usage is TRBV9 and J usage is TRBJ1-3; TRBD1 aligns across 10 bases. The CDR3 has 16 amino acids. Per germline, CDR1 SGDLS and CDR2 YYNGEE. The chain's CDR3 is CVSSVSGTGAGNTIYF. CDR3 nucleotide sequence: TGTGTCAGCAGTGTCTCCGGGACAGGGGCAGGAAACACCATATATTTT.

The chain has TRBV5-6 and TRBJ2-7; 8 positions match TRBD2. Germline CDR1 is SGHDT and CDR2 is YYEEEE. V shed 4 bases and J 5 bases; nucleotides not matched to a gene: 5. This CDR3 is 13 amino acids long. The CDR3: CASSDGAGDEQYF. The CDR3 DNA sequence: TGTGCCAGCAGCGATGGAGCGGGGGACGAGCAGTACTTC.

The chain combines TRBV9 with TRBJ1-1; a possible D gene is TRBD1 (5 bases). From germline, CDR1 is SGDLS and CDR2 YYNGEE. Trimming took 4 bases from V and 7 from J, leaving 20 bases between them. The CDR3 consists of 15 residues. The CDR3 DNA follows: TGTGCCAGCAGCCCCCACTTGGGGCGCGGAGATGAAGCTTTCTTT. This gives the protein CASSPHLGRGDEAFF.

The chain couples TRBV2 to TRBJ2-2; the match to TRBD1 covers 8 bases. V shed 7 bases and J 5 bases; nucleotides not matched to a gene: 3. Germline V CDR1 and CDR2: SNHLY, FYNNEI. This CDR3 contains 13 residues. The CDR3 sequence: CASKQGETGELFF. The DNA for the CDR3 is TGTGCCAGCAAACAGGGGGAGACCGGGGAGCTGTTTTTT.

CDR3 loop: CASSGGREETQYF. CDR3 in DNA: TGTGCCAGCAGCGGGGGCCGGGAGGAGACCCAGTACTTC. The rearrangement links TRBV9 to TRBJ2-5, with D possibly TRBD2 on 6 matching bases. The CDR3 runs 13 residues. The germline V gene encodes CDR1 SGDLS and CDR2 YYNGEE. Trimming cost V 3 bases and J 5 bases, with 11 bases left between them.

The CDR3 DNA sequence: TGTGCCAGCCGGGAGGGGGAGAGCTATGGCTACACCTTC. Residues: CASREGESYGYTF. This sequence joins TRBV7-9 and TRBJ1-2, with D possibly being TRBD1 (6 bases). Germline values: CDR1 SEHNR, CDR2 FQNEAQ (reference sequence). V lost 8 bases and J lost 4, with 14 bases in between. This CDR3 spans 13 amino acids.

This clone was found a few times. The gene calls are TRBV6-6 and TRBJ1-4, with D perhaps TRBD1 (6 bases). The CDR3 sequence is 13 residues long. Trimming took 0 bases from V and 11 from J, leaving 10 bases between them. Germline-derived CDR1 and CDR2 are MNHNY and SVGAGI (reference sequence). As DNA, the CDR3 is TGTGCCAGCAGTTACTCTGACAGGACTAAACTGTTTTTT. It translates to CASSYSDRTKLFF.